This T cell receptor (beta chain) emerged from a study of HIV-infected children after antiretroviral therapy interruption. At the level of the study: Four children interrupted treatment; four stayed on continuous treatment.

This clonotype was observed at least ten times. RNA-based 3' RACE libraries used unique molecular identifiers. In TCRdb, the 3' RACE reads were re-called with MiXCR into one record per CDR3 protein. Of about 89,000 distinct CDR3 sequences listed, roughly 6.4% are singletons. Treatment described: PENTA 11 planned treatment interruption arm or continuous ART arm. Naive CD4+ CD45RA+ CD45RO- T cells were sorted from thawed PBMCs. The V gene lost 0 bases and the J gene lost 0 bases, with 8 bases spanning the gap. The CDR3 is 15 residues long. Germline values: CDR1 DFQATT, CDR2 SNEGSKA (reference sequence). The chain recombines TRBV20-1 with TRBJ1-4; tentative D call: TRBD1 (6 bases). The sample was CD45RA+ CD4+ T cells from PBMCs, pooled from several time points, taken from a donor given antiretroviral therapy, either interrupted or continuous. Subset described: naive CD4+ CD45RA+ CD45RO- T cells. This receptor was obtained from a pool of human donors with HIV. CDR3 DNA sequence: TGCAGTGCTAGAGATCGGGGGCCAACTAATGAAAAACTGTTTTTT. Its translation is CSARDRGPTNEKLFF.